One sample yielded the 26 T cell receptor beta chains listed below, sequenced in a study of blood T cell repertoires in COVID-19. The data were produced by immunoSEQ multiplex PCR, yet TCRdb's version contains in-frame clones alone and is incomplete. The sample contains roughly 260,000 clones, 86% of which appear only once. The sequenced sample was peripheral blood. All receptors derive from a man aged 35 to 55 who had recovered from COVID-19.

The chain recombines TRBV6-5 with TRBJ1-2; the D is unclear. The CDR3 totals 13 residues. CDR1 and CDR2 (germline): MNHEY, SVGAGI. Trimming took off 6 bases at V and 4 bases at J, with 12 bases between the two ends. For the CDR3, the DNA is TGTGCCAGCAGCCTGGGAGTACCCTATGGCTACACCTTC. Translating it yields CASSLGVPYGYTF.

V gene TRBV6-1 combines with J gene TRBJ1-5; possibly TRBD1 for D (6 bases). Germline CDR1 reads MNHNS; CDR2 reads SASEGT. V was pared by 6 bases and J by 0 bases, with 12 bases between. The CDR3 covers 15 residues. The CDR3 reads CASSGQSDSNQPQHF. CDR3 nucleotide sequence: TGTGCCAGCAGCGGACAGTCAGATAGCAATCAGCCCCAGCATTTT.

This clone has just one count. V gene TRBV3-1 (or the pseudogene TRBV3-2) combines with J gene TRBJ2-3, with 8 bases that match TRBD2. The CDR3 loop spans 16 amino acids. V lost 8 bases, J lost 3 bases, and 13 bases stayed unmatched. Germline V gene sequence: CDR1 LGHDT, CDR2 YNNKEL (reference sequence). CDR3: CASLHGGAGFTDTQYF. The DNA of the CDR3 is TGTGCCAGCCTGCACGGGGGGGCGGGTTTTACAGATACGCAGTATTTT.

This clone was recorded only once. One end of the junction fails to match germline, which may point to a read error. The J gene is TRBJ1-4, the V gene TRBV15; TRBD1 matches 8 bases. Germline V gives CDR1 LNHNV, CDR2 YYDKDF (reference sequence). CDR3 length: 15 amino acids. Here the CDR3 reads CATSRDRGFNEKLFF. The CDR3 DNA reads TGTGCCACCAGCCGAGACAGGGGATTTAATGAAAAACTGTTTTTT.

V is TRBV9 and J is TRBJ2-7; 8 bases are shared with TRBD2. This CDR3 is built from 15 residues. CDR1 is SGDLS and CDR2 is YYNGEE in the germline V gene. J was trimmed by 5 bases and V by 4 bases; bases with no gene match: 11. CDR3 bases: TGTGCCAGCAGCAGTTCACCGGGGGGGGCCAACGAGCAGTACTTC. Protein sequence: CASSSSPGGANEQYF.

The rearrangement uses TRBV7-2 and TRBJ2-3; 7 nucleotides agree with TRBD2. The CDR3 is 16 amino acids. Per the germline V gene, CDR1 is SGHTA and CDR2 is FQGNSA. The V gene end was trimmed by 5 bases and the J gene end by 0 bases; junction bases not matched to a gene: 8. CDR3 amino acids: CASSLPRGVSTDTQYF. The DNA of the CDR3 is TGTGCCAGCAGCCTCCCCCGGGGGGTTAGCACAGATACGCAGTATTTT.

This chain uses TRBV18 with TRBJ2-2, with D unresolved. The CDR3 runs to 15 residues. The germline V and J ends were trimmed by 6 bases and 4 bases, with 15 bases remaining between them. Germline assignment: CDR1 KGHSH and CDR2 LQKENI. CDR3 nucleotide sequence: TGTGCCAGCTCCCCCACCTCGGTACCCACCGGGGAGCTGTTTTTT. Protein sequence: CASSPTSVPTGELFF.

The rearrangement links TRBV10-2 to TRBJ2-7, with D unresolved. Trimming removed 6 bases from V and 6 bases from J, with 9 bases in between. CDR1 and CDR2 (germline): WSHSY, SAAADI. This CDR3 is 11 amino acids long. The CDR3 nucleotides are TGCGCCAGCAGCCTGACAAGCGAGCAGTACTTC. This codes for CASSLTSEQYF.

On this clone itself: Distinct nucleotide sequences in the sample also encode this CDR3. The V and J genes are TRBV19 and TRBJ1-1; TRBD1 might be the D (5 bases). Trimming removed 1 base at V and 1 base at J, with 7 bases between. The CDR3 is 14 residues long. The V gene's germline CDR1 is LNHDA and CDR2 SQIVND (reference sequence). The CDR3 DNA sequence: TGTGCCAGTAGTATAGCAGGGTCGAACACTGAAGCTTTCTTT. Its translation: CASSIAGSNTEAFF. Variable domain in full (rest from reference TRBV19 and TRBJ1-1): DGGITQSPKYLFRKEGQNVTLSCEQNLNHDAMYWYRQDPGQGLRLIYYSQIVNDFQKGDIAEGYSVSREKKESFPLTVTSAQKNPTAFYLCASSIAGSNTEAFFGQGTRLTVV.

The chain has TRBV15 and TRBJ1-5; D is perhaps TRBD1 (6 bases). CDR3 length equals 16 residues. The germline V and J ends were trimmed by 5 bases and 6 bases, with 20 bases remaining between them. Germline CDR1 and CDR2: LNHNV and YYDKDF (reference sequence). CDR3 DNA sequence: TGTGCCACCAGCTCCCGACAGGTTGATTGGGGTCAGCCCCAGCATTTT. This encodes CATSSRQVDWGQPQHF.

The CDR3 protein is CASSRGFKEETQYF. The CDR3 nucleotides read TGTGCCAGCAGCAGGGGATTTAAGGAAGAGACCCAGTACTTC. The chain employs TRBV6-2 or TRBV6-3 and TRBJ2-5; possible D gene TRBD1, 6 bases. V shed 6 bases and J shed 3 bases, with 14 bases lying between them. Germline CDR1 is MNHEY and CDR2 is SVGEGT. The length of the CDR3 is 14 residues.

The chain uses TRBV5-1 and TRBJ2-7; 7 nucleotides match TRBD2. Looked up from germline, CDR1 is SGHRS and CDR2 is YFSETQ. The CDR3 extends over 14 amino acids. The V segment lost 7 bases and the J segment 6 bases; nucleotides outside the gene matches: 13. DNA for the CDR3: TGCGCCAGCCGGCAGGAGAGCGGGACGCCCGAGCAGTACTTC. It yields the protein CASRQESGTPEQYF.

The chain combines TRBV14 with TRBJ2-7; tentatively, D is TRBD1 (6 bases). V lost 3 bases and J 0 bases, leaving 12 bases between the germline ends. This CDR3 contains 15 residues. The germline V gene has CDR1 SGHDN and CDR2 FVKESK. The CDR3 spells CASSQYRDRSYEQYF. The CDR3 DNA reads as TGTGCCAGCAGCCAGTACAGGGATCGCTCCTACGAGCAGTACTTC.

The genes are TRBV7-2 and TRBJ2-7; maybe TRBD1 (5 bases). The CDR3 consists of 13 residues. Germline lookup yields CDR1 SGHTA and CDR2 FQGNSA. The V end lost 2 bases, the J end lost 6 bases, and 11 bases lay between the germline ends. The CDR3 here is CASSLFRAGEQYF. The CDR3 DNA is TGTGCCAGCAGCTTATTCAGGGCTGGCGAGCAGTACTTC.

The chain employs TRBV3-1 (or the pseudogene TRBV3-2) and TRBJ1-2, with 8 positions matching TRBD1. The CDR3 is made up of 15 amino acids. Per the germline V gene, CDR1 is LGHDT and CDR2 is YNNKEL (reference sequence). The trim removed 3 bases at V and 6 bases at J, leaving 9 bases unmatched. The chain's CDR3 is CASSQKAPTGDGYTF. Here the CDR3 DNA reads TGTGCCAGCAGCCAGAAAGCCCCGACAGGGGATGGCTACACCTTC.

The chain employs TRBV19 and TRBJ2-7; 7 bases are shared with TRBD2. V shed 6 bases and J 6 bases; nucleotides not matched to a gene: 14. Germline V gives CDR1 LNHDA, CDR2 SQIVND (reference sequence). This CDR3 is 15 amino acids long. CDR3 coding DNA: TGTGCCAGTAGCCCTAGGGAGGGCAGGGAGGCCGAGCAGTACTTC. This translates into CASSPREGREAEQYF.

The chain carries TRBV7-9 and TRBJ1-1, with 10 bases matching TRBD1. Germline V gene lookup returns CDR1 SEHNR and CDR2 FQNEAQ (reference sequence). The CDR3 totals 13 residues. Trimming removed 5 bases from V and 6 bases from J; junction bases left unmatched: 3. The CDR3 nucleotides are TGTGCCAGCAGCCGGGGACAGGGGTCTGAAGCTTTCTTT. Translating gives CASSRGQGSEAFF.

The gene calls are TRBV5-6 and TRBJ1-2; 9 nucleotides line up with TRBD1. After removal of 4 bases from V and 2 bases from J, the junction contained 18 bases not matched to a gene. The CDR3 is 19 amino acids. Germline V gene lookup returns CDR1 SGHDT and CDR2 YYEEEE. CDR3 amino acids: CASSPQLLPGQGKNYGYTF. DNA of the CDR3: TGTGCCAGCAGCCCCCAACTCCTTCCTGGACAGGGGAAAAACTATGGCTACACCTTC.

The chain has TRBV6-7 and TRBJ1-6; D is ambiguous. TRBV6-7 qualifies as an ORF whose function is uncertain. Trimming removed 2 bases from V and 4 bases from J, with 15 bases in between. The CDR3 loop spans 17 amino acids. The CDR3 spells CASSYRPTGGYNSPLHF. The CDR3 nucleotides read TGTGCCAGCAGTTACCGCCCCACGGGCGGGTATAATTCACCCCTCCACTTT.

V usage is TRBV10-3 and J usage is TRBJ2-7; D gene uncertain. V lost 6 bases and J lost 6, with 9 bases in between. This CDR3 region has 11 residues. CDR1 is ENHRY and CDR2 is SYGVKD in the germline V gene. In nucleotides, the CDR3 is TGTGCCATCAGGAGTCCGGGCGAGCAGTACTTC. Its protein product is CAIRSPGEQYF.

This clone was detected a few times. V usage is TRBV6-5 and J usage is TRBJ1-6; TRBD1 matches 10 bases. V was pared by 6 bases and J by 9 bases, with 5 bases of the junction left unmatched. Per the germline V gene, CDR1 is MNHEY and CDR2 is SVGAGI. The CDR3 length is 14 residues. The CDR3, as DNA: TGTGCCAGCAGCGACAGGGGGCGCGGTTCACCCCTCCACTTT. Its translation is CASSDRGRGSPLHF.

This chain connects TRBV5-1 to TRBJ1-3; no firm D call. Germline loops: CDR1 SGHRS, CDR2 YFSETQ. Trimming took 4 bases from V and 0 from J, leaving 11 bases between them. This CDR3 is built from 15 residues. CDR3 bases: TGCGCCAGCAGCCCGATGGTGAGCTCTGGAAACACCATATATTTT. Translated, it gives CASSPMVSSGNTIYF.

The V and J genes are TRBV5-4 and TRBJ2-1, with 8 bases that match TRBD2. The V gene end was trimmed by 1 base and the J gene end by 10 bases; junction bases not matched to a gene: 4. This CDR3 spans 13 amino acids. Germline V CDR1 and CDR2: SGHNT, YYREEE (reference sequence). The CDR3 DNA reads TGTGCCAGCAGCTTGTCTCTAGCGGGCGAGCAGTTCTTC. It codes for CASSLSLAGEQFF.

The chain uses TRBV19 and TRBJ1-2; TRBD1 agrees at 8 bases. Germline V gives CDR1 LNHDA, CDR2 SQIVND (reference sequence). V was clipped by 3 bases and J by 7 bases; unmatched bases: 1. This CDR3 has 12 amino acids. The CDR3 bases are TGTGCCAGTAGTATGCAGGGGGCTGGCTACACCTTC. Its translation is CASSMQGAGYTF.

This sequence joins TRBV5-1 and TRBJ2-5; 9 nucleotides align to TRBD2. V trimming: 4 bases; J trimming: 2 bases; junction bases outside the gene matches: 6. This CDR3 is built from 15 residues. Germline V CDR1 and CDR2: SGHRS, YFSETQ. DNA of the CDR3: TGCGCCAGCAGCCCGAGCGGGGGGCCGCAAGAGACCCAGTACTTC. This translates into CASSPSGGPQETQYF.

J is TRBJ1-2 and V is TRBV18; D ambiguous. Germline values: CDR1 KGHSH, CDR2 LQKENI. The length of the CDR3 is 13 residues. V lost 2 bases, J lost 5 bases, and 9 bases lay in between. The CDR3 coding sequence is TGTGCCAGCTCACCAGGGCCAAGGTATGGCTACACCTTC. Its translation: CASSPGPRYGYTF.